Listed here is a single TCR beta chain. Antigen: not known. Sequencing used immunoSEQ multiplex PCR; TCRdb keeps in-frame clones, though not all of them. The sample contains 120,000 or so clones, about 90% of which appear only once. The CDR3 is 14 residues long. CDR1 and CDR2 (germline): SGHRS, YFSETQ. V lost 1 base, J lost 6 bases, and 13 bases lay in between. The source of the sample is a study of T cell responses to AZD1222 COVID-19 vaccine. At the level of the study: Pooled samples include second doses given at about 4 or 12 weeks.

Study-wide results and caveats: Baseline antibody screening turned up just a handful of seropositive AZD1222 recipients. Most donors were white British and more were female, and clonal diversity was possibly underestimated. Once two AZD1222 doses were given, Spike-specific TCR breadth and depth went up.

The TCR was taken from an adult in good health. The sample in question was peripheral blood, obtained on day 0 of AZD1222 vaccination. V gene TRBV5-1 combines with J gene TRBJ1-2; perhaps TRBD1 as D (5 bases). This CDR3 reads CASSLRDGRDGYTF. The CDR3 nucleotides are TGCGCCAGCAGCTTGAGGGACGGGCGGGATGGCTACACCTTC.